One TCR beta chain is described in this entry. Its specificity is not known. The protocol was immunoSEQ multiplex PCR, while the TCRdb copy is restricted to in-frame clones and leaves out a portion. Here the sample spans approximately 110,000 clones, around 92% being singletons. The source of the sample is a study of OX40 agonist ivuxolimab in advanced cancers. Study in general: Every 2 weeks, ivuxolimab was infused into the patients intravenously at between 0.01 and 10 mg/kg. General study points: Also showing low normalized T-cell clonal expansion were some of the nonresponders. The study found that CD8+ T cells averaged more expanded clones than CD4+.

Trimming removed 4 bases from V and 7 bases from J, with 11 bases in between. The germline gives CDR1 SGHTA, CDR2 FQGNSA. The CDR3 has 14 amino acids. Material: CD4+ or CD8+ T cells sorted from blood, obtained in a trial of the OX40 agonist ivuxolimab. The chain is built from TRBV7-2 and TRBJ1-6; D gene ambiguous. The TCR was taken from an adult with an advanced solid tumor such as melanoma, head and neck, liver or kidney cancer. The CDR3 DNA is TGTGCCAGCAGCTCCCTCCCGAAGAATTCACCCCTCCACTTT. As protein: CASSSLPKNSPLHF. Full variable domain (rest looked up from reference TRBV7-2 and TRBJ1-6): GAGVSQSPSNKVTEKGKDVELRCDPISGHTALYWYRQSLGQGLEFLIYFQGNSAPDKSGLPSDRFSAERTGGSVSTLTIQRTQQEDSAVYLCASSSLPKNSPLHFGNGTRLTVT.